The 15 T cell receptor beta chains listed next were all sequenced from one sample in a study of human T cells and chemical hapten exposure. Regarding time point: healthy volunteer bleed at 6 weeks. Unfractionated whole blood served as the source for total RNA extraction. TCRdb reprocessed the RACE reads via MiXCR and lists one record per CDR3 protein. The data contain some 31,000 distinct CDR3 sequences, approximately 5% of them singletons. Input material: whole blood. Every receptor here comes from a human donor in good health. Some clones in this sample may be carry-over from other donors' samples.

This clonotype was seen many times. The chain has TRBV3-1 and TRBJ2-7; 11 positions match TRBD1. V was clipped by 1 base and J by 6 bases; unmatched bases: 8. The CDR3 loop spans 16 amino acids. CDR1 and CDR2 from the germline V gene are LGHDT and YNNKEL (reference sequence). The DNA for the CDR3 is TGTGCCAGCAGCCAAGGGTTCGGACAGGGGGCCAGCGAGCAGTACTTC. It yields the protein CASSQGFGQGASEQYF.

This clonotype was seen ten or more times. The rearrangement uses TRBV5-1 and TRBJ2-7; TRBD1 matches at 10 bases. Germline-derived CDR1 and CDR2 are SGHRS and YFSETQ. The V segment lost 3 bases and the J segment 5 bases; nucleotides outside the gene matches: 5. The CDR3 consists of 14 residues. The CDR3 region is CASSSGTGDHEQYF. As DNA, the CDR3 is TGCGCCAGCAGCTCCGGGACAGGGGACCACGAGCAGTACTTC.

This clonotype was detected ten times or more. The CDR3 DNA is TGTGCCAGCTCACTGTCGGGACTAGCGTACTACGAGCAGTACTTC. Translation gives CASSLSGLAYYEQYF. The chain uses TRBV18 and TRBJ2-7, with 10 bases that match TRBD2. The V and J ends lost 4 bases and 3 bases, in that order; junction bases with no gene match: 6. Germline V gene sequence: CDR1 KGHSH, CDR2 LQKENI. There are 15 residues in the CDR3.

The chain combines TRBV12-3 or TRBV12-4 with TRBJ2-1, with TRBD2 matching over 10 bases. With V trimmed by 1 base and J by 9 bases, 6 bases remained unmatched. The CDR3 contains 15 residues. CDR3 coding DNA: TGTGCCAGCAGTTTAGGTTCTAGCGGGAGCAGTGAGCAGTTCTTC. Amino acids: CASSLGSSGSSEQFF.

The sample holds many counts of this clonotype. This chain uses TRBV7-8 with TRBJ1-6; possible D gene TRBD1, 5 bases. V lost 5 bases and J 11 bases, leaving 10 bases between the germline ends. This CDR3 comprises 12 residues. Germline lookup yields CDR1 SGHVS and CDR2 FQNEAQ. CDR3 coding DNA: TGTGCCAGCAGCAATTCAGGGACACCCCTCCACTTT. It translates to CASSNSGTPLHF.

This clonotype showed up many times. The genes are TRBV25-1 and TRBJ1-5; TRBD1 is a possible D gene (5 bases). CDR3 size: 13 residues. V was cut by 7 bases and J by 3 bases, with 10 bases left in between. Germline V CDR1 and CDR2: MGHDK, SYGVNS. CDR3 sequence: CASTSGANQPQHF. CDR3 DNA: TGTGCCAGCACTTCCGGGGCCAATCAGCCCCAGCATTTT.

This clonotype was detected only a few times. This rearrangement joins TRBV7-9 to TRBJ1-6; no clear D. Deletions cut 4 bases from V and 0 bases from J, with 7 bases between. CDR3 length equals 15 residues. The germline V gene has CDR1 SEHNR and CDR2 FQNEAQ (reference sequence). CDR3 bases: TGTGCCAGCAGCTCTCAGAGCTCCTATAATTCACCCCTCCACTTT. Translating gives CASSSQSSYNSPLHF.

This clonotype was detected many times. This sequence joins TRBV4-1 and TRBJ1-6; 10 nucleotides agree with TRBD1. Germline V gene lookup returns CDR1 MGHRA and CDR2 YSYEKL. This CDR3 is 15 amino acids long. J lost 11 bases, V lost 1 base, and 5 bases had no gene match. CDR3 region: CASSQGQGARAPLHF. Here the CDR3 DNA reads TGCGCCAGCAGCCAAGGACAGGGGGCCCGCGCACCCCTCCACTTT.

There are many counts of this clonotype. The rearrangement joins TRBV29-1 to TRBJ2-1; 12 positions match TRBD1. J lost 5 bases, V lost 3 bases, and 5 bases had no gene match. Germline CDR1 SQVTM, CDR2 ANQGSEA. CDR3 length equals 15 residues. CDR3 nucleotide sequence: TGCAGCGTTGAGGGACAGGGGGCGCCAGACAATGAGCAGTTCTTC. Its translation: CSVEGQGAPDNEQFF.

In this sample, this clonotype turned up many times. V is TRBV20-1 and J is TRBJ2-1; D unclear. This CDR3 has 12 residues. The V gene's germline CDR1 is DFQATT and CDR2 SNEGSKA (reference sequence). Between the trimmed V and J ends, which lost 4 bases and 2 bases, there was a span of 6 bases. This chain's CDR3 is CSANAAYNEQFF. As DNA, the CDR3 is TGCAGTGCTAACGCCGCCTACAATGAGCAGTTCTTC.

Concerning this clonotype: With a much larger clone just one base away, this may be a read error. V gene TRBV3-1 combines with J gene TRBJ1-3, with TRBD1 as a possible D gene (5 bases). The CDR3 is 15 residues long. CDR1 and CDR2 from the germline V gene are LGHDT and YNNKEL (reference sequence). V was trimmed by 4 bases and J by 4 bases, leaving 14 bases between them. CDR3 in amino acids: CASSRGQGSGNTIYF. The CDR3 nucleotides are TGTGCCAGCAGCCGAGGTCAGGGCTCGGGAAACACCATATATTTT. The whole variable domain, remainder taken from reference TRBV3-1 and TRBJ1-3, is DTAVSQTPKYLVTQMGNDKSIKCEQNLGHDTMYWYKQDSKKFLKIMFSYNNKELIINETVPNRFSPKSPDKAHLNLHINSLELGDSAVYFCASSRGQGSGNTIYFGEGSWLTVV.

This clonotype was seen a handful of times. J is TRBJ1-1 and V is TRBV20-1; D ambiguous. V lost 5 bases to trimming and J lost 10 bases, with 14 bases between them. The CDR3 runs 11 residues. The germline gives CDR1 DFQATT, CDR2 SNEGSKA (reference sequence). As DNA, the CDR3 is TGCAGTGCTCCTGACCCCCCGCGAGCTTTCTTT. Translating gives CSAPDPPRAFF.

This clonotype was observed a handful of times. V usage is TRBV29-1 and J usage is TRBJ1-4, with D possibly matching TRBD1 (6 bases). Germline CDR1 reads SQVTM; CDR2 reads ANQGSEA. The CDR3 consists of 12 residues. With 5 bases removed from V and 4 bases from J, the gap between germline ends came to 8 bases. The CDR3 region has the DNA TGCAGCGTTAGGACAGATAATGAAAAACTGTTTTTT. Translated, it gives CSVRTDNEKLFF.

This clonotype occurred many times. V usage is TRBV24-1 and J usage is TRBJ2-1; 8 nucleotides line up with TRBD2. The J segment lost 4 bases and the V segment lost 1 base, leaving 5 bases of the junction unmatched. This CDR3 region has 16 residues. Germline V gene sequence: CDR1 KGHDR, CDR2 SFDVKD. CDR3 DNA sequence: TGTGCCACCAGTGATTTTGGGGCTAGCGGGTACAATGAGCAGTTCTTC. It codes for CATSDFGASGYNEQFF.

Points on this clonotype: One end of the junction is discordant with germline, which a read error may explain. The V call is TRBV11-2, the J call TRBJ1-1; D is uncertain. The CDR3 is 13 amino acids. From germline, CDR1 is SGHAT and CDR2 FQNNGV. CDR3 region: CAISLVQNTEAFF. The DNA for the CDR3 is TGTGCCATCAGCTTAGTGCAGAACACTGAAGCTTTCTTT.